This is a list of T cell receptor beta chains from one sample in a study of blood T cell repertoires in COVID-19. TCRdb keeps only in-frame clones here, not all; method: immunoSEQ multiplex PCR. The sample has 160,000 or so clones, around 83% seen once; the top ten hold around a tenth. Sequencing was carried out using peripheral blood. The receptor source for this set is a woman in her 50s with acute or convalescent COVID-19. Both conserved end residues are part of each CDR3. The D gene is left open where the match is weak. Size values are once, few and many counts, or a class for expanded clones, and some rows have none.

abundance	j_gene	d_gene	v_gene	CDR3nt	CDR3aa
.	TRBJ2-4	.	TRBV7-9	TGTGCCAGCAGCTTCGGGGTTGCCAAAAACATTCAGTACTTC	CASSFGVAKNIQYF
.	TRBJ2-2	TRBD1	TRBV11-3	TGTGCCAGCAGCCCTCGACAGGGGGGCAACACCGGGGAGCTGTTTTTT	CASSPRQGGNTGELFF
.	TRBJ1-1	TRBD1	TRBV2	TGTGCCAGCAGGGCGACAGGGGGCATCACTGAAGCTTTCTTT	CASRATGGITEAFF
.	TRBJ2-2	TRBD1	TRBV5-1	TGCGCCAGCAGCGGGGACAGGGGGCGAAGGGACGGGGAGCTGTTTTTT	CASSGDRGRRDGELFF
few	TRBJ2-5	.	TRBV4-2	TGTGCCAGCAGCCAAGCTAGGGGGCAAGAGACCCAGTACTTC	CASSQARGQETQYF
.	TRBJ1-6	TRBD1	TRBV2	TGTGCCTCCCAAAAGGGGGACAGGGTAAATTCACCCCTCCACTTT	CASQKGDRVNSPLHF
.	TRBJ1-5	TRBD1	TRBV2	TGTGCCAGCAGTGCGGGGACAGTCAATCAGCCCCAGCATTTT	CASSAGTVNQPQHF
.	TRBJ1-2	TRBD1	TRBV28	TGTGCCAGCAGTTTAGCCGGACAGGATAACTATGGCTACACCTTC	CASSLAGQDNYGYTF
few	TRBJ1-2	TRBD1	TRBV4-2	TGTGCCAGCAGCCACCCCCTGGGACAGGCTAACTATGGCTACACCTTC	CASSHPLGQANYGYTF
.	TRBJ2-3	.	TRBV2	TGTGCCAGCAGCCCGACAGAATTCACAGATACGCAGTATTTT	CASSPTEFTDTQYF
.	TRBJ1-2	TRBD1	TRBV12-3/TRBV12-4	TGTGCCGGACAGGGGCCAGGGGGCTACACCTTC	CAGQGPGGYTF
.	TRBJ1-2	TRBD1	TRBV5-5	TGTGCCAGCAGCGGGGACAGGGGGGGAACCTATGGCTACACCTTC	CASSGDRGGTYGYTF
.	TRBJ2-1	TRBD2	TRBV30	TGTGCCGGGACTAGATCCGCCAATGAGCAGTTCTTC	CAGTRSANEQFF
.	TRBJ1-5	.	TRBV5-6	TGTGCCAGCAGCTTCGGGTCGAACCTCGGCAATCAGCCCCAGCATTTT	CASSFGSNLGNQPQHF
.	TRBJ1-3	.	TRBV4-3	TGCGCCAGCAGCCAAGAGGTTTCTGGGAGCGCCTCTGGAAACACCATATATTTT	CASSQEVSGSASGNTIYF
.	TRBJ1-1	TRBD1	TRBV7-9	TGTGCCAGCAGCTTACAGTCAGGGGGCACTGAAGCTTTCTTT	CASSLQSGGTEAFF
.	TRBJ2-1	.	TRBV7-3	TGTGCCAGCAGCCAAGGGACACTCCTAGAGCAGTTCTTC	CASSQGTLLEQFF
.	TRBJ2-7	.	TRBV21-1	TGTGCCAGCAGCAAAGTTTCCAGGGGGAACGAGCAGTACTTC	CASSKVSRGNEQYF
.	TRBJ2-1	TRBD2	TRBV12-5	TGTGCTAGTGGCGGGGAACTAGCGGGAGGTTCTGAGCAGTTCTTC	CASGGELAGGSEQFF
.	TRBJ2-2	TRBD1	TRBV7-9	TGTGCCAGCAGCTTGAGGGGACAGGGGCCCACCGGGGAGCTGTTTTTT	CASSLRGQGPTGELFF
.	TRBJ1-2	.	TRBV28	TGTGCCAGCAGGCAACAGGGATTTGGCTACACCTTC	CASRQQGFGYTF
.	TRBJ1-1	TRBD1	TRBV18	TGTGCCACCCGGGAGGGGGCGCATGTGGACACTGAAGCTTTCTTT	CATREGAHVDTEAFF
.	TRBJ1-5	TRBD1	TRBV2	TGTGCCAGCGACAGGGGGTCAAATCAGCCCCAGCATTTT	CASDRGSNQPQHF
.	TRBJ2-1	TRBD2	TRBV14	TGTGCCAGCAGCCAAAGGCCTAGCGGGAGTAGTTGGGTCTTC	CASSQRPSGSSWVF
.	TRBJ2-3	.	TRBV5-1	TGCGCCAGCACCCTCGCAGATACGCAGTATTTT	CASTLADTQYF
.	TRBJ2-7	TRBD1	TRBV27	TGTGCCAGCAGTCCCTTGGGACAGGGGTACGAGCAGTACTTC	CASSPLGQGYEQYF
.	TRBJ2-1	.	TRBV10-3	TGTGCCATCAGTGAAGGGAGCTCCTACAATGAGCAGTTCTTC	CAISEGSSYNEQFF
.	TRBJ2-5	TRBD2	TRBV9	TGTGCCAGCAGCGTAGGGACTAGCGGGGTCCAAGAGACCCAGTACTTC	CASSVGTSGVQETQYF
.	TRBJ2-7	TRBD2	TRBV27	TGTGCCAGCAGTTTATACCGGGGGGGCTACGAGCAGTACTTC	CASSLYRGGYEQYF
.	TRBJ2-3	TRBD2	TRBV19	TGTGCCAGTAGATGGGAGGCTAGCGGGAGGGCCGAGAGCCCAGATACGCAGTATTTT	CASRWEASGRAESPDTQYF
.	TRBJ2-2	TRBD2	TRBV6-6	TGTGCCAGCAGCTCTAGCGGGAGGAACACCGGGGAGCTGTTTTTT	CASSSSGRNTGELFF